This T cell receptor beta chain came from a study of cytomegalovirus exposure and HLA in healthy donors. The donors were members of the approximately 120-subject validation cohort (separate from the approximately 670-subject first cohort). Profiling relied on immunoSEQ multiplex PCR, and the TCRdb table lists in-frame clones only, not all of them. The sample lists some 200,000 clones; around nine tenths were seen once. This TCR was recovered from a woman younger than 35 in good health and CMV-seronegative. The sequenced sample was PBMCs.

The CDR3 loop reads CASKGWDRVGTEPQHF. The CDR3 nucleotides read TGTGCCAGCAAGGGGTGGGACAGGGTAGGGACTGAGCCCCAGCATTTT. This chain links TRBV28 with TRBJ1-5; 9 bases line up with TRBD1. The CDR3 spans 16 residues. The J segment lost 8 bases and the V segment lost 7 bases, leaving 15 bases of the junction unmatched. Germline values: CDR1 MDHEN, CDR2 SYDVKM.